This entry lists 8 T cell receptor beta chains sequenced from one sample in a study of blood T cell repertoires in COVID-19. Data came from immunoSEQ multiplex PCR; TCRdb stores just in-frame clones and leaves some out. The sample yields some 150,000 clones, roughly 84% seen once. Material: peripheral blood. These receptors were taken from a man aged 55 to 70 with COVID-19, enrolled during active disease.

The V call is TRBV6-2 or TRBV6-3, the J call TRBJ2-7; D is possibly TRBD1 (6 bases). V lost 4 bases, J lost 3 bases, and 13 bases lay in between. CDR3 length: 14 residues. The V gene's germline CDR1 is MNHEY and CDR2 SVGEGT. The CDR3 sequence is CASSFKGQIYEQYF. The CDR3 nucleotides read TGTGCCAGCAGTTTTAAGGGACAAATCTACGAGCAGTACTTC.

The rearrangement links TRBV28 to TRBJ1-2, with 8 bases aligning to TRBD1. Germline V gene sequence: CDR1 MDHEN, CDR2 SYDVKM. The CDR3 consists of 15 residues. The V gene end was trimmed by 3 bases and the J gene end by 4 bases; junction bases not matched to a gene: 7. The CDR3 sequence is CASSFSPGGAYGYTF. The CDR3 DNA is TGTGCCAGCAGTTTTTCGCCAGGGGGCGCCTATGGCTACACCTTC.

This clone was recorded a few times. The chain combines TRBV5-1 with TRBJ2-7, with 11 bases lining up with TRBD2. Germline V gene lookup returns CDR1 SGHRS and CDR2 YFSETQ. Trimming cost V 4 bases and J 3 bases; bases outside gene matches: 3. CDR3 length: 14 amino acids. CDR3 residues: CASSTGTSGYEQYF. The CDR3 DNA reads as TGCGCCAGCAGCACCGGGACTAGCGGCTACGAGCAGTACTTC.

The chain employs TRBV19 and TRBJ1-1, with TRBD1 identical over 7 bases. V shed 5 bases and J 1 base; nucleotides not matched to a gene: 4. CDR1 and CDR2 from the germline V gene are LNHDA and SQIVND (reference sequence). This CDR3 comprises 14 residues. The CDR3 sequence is CASSWRDRNTEAFF. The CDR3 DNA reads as TGTGCCAGTAGTTGGAGGGACAGGAACACTGAAGCTTTCTTT.

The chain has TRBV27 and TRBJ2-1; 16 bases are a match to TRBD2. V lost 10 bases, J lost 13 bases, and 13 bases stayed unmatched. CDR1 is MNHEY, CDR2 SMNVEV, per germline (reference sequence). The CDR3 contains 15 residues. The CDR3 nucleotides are TGTGCCACCACCACCCCGGGACTAGCGGGAGGGCGACAGTTCTTC. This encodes CATTTPGLAGGRQFF.

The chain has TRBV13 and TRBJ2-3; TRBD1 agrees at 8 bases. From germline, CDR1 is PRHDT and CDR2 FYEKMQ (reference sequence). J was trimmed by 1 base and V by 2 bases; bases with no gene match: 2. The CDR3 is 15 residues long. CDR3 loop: CASSLKQGGTDTQYF. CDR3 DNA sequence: TGTGCCAGCAGCTTAAAACAGGGGGGCACAGATACGCAGTATTTT.

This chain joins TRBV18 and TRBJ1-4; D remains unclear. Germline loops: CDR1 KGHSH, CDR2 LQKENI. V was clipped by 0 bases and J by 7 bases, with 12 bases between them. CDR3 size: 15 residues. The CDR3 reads CASSPPWTGSEKLFF. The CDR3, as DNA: TGTGCCAGCTCACCACCGTGGACCGGGAGTGAAAAACTGTTTTTT.

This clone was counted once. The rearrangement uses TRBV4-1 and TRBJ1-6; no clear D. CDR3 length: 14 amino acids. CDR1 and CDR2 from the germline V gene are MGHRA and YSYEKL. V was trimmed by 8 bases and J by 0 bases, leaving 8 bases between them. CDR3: CASQLSSYNSPLHF. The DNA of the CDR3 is TGCGCCAGCCAACTGAGCTCCTATAATTCACCCCTCCACTTT.